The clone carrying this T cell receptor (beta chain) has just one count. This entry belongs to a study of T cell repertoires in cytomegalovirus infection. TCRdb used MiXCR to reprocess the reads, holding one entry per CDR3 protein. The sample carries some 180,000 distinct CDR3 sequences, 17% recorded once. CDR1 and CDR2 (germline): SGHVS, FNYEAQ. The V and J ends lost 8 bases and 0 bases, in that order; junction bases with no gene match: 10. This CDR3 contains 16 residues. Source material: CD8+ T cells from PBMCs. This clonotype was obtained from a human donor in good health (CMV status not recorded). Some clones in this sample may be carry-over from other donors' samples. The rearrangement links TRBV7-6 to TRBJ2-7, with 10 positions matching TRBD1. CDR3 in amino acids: CASSGDRGSFSYEQYF. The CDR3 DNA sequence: TGTGCCAGCTCGGGGGACAGGGGATCCTTCTCCTACGAGCAGTACTTC.